This is a list of T cell receptor beta chains from one sample in a study of blood T cell repertoires in COVID-19. Profiled with immunoSEQ multiplex PCR; TCRdb holds only in-frame clones, not every one. The table has 150,000 to 200,000 clones, approximately 87% seen once; the top ten hold around 12%. The sample taken for sequencing was peripheral blood. These receptors were obtained from a woman aged 70 to 79 with COVID-19, enrolled during active disease. CDR3s include the opening cysteine and the closing phenylalanine or tryptophan. A D gene is named only where the DNA matches it firmly. Only some rows state a clone size, as once, few, many or a class for expanded clones.

j_gene | v_gene | len | d_gene | abundance | CDR3nt | CDR3aa
TRBJ2-7 | TRBV7-9 | 12 | - | few | TGTGCCAGCAGCTTAGAATTATACGAGCAGTACTTC | CASSLELYEQYF
TRBJ2-1 | TRBV21-1 | 19 | - | - | TGTGCCAGCGGGGGCAGACCGGGACTAGCGTCAAGCTCCTACAATGAGCAGTTCTTC | CASGGRPGLASSSYNEQFF
TRBJ2-5 | TRBV24-1 | 17 | TRBD1 | few | TGTGCCACCAGTGGGGCCTCCGGGACAGGGGCAGGGGAGACCCAGTACTTC | CATSGASGTGAGETQYF
TRBJ1-2 | TRBV6-1 | 13 | - | - | TGTGCCAGCAGTGAAGCGCGAAACTATGGCTACACCTTC | CASSEARNYGYTF
TRBJ1-2 | TRBV30 | 13 | - | - | TGTGCCTGGAGCGCGGACAGAAACTATGGCTACACCTTC | CAWSADRNYGYTF
TRBJ2-7 | TRBV28 | 13 | - | - | TGTGCCAGCAGTTTGGTACAGAACTACGAGCAGTACTTC | CASSLVQNYEQYF
TRBJ2-5 | TRBV5-5 | 16 | - | - | TGTGCCAGCAGCTTGGGGGGAAAGACTACCTTCGAGACCCAGTACTTC | CASSLGGKTTFETQYF
TRBJ2-2 | TRBV5-4 | 15 | - | - | TGTGCCAGCAGCTCAGGGCAGGGTAACACCGGGGAGCTGTTTTTT | CASSSGQGNTGELFF
TRBJ2-3 | TRBV19 | 12 | - | - | TGTGCCAGTAGTTCAAACACAGATACGCAGTATTTT | CASSSNTDTQYF
TRBJ1-2 | TRBV9 | 12 | - | - | TGTGCCAGCAGCGGATCAGGGAATGGCTACACCTTC | CASSGSGNGYTF
TRBJ2-1 | TRBV5-1 | 16 | - | - | TGCGCCAGCAGCACCTCAGGGATTACAACTTACAATGAGCAGTTCTTC | CASSTSGITTYNEQFF
TRBJ1-1 | TRBV5-4 | 15 | TRBD1 | - | TGTGCCAGCAGCATACCGGGACAGGGGAACACTGAAGCTTTCTTT | CASSIPGQGNTEAFF
TRBJ1-2 | TRBV15 | 13 | TRBD1 | - | TGTGCCACCAGCAGAAACAGGGGATCTGGCTACACCTTC | CATSRNRGSGYTF
TRBJ2-7 | TRBV4-1 | 13 | - | once | TGCGCCAGCAGCCCGCAACAGGGTTACGAGCAGTACTTC | CASSPQQGYEQYF
TRBJ1-2 | TRBV5-1 | 15 | - | - | TGCGCCAGCAGCTTGGGACAGCCAGAGGACTATGGCTACACCTTC | CASSLGQPEDYGYTF
TRBJ2-3 | TRBV6-4 | 20 | TRBD2 | - | TGTGCCAGCAGTGACTCGGGCCCAATGGGACTAGCGGGAGTTTTCGATACGCAGTATTTT | CASSDSGPMGLAGVFDTQYF
TRBJ2-1 | TRBV7-8 | 17 | TRBD2 | - | TGTGCCAGCAGCCCTCTGGGACTAGCGGGAGTAAAAAATGAGCAGTTCTTC | CASSPLGLAGVKNEQFF
TRBJ1-3 | TRBV6-5 | 13 | TRBD1 | - | TGTGCCAGCCGGGACAGCTCTGGAAACACCATATATTTT | CASRDSSGNTIYF
TRBJ1-1 | TRBV6-2/TRBV6-3 | 15 | - | - | TGTGCCAGCATCCCTACGTGGGAGGGGGGCACTGAAGCTTTCTTT | CASIPTWEGGTEAFF
TRBJ2-7 | TRBV18 | 14 | TRBD2 | few | TGTGCCAGCTCACCAGGGGCGGGAGATCCCGAGCAGTACTTC | CASSPGAGDPEQYF
TRBJ2-7 | TRBV7-9 | 16 | TRBD2 | - | TGTGCCAGCAGCTTAGGAGCGGGAGAAGGGGTATACGAGCAGTACTTC | CASSLGAGEGVYEQYF
TRBJ2-7 | TRBV30 | 11 | - | - | TGTGCCTGGAGAGCCGCCTACGAGCAGTACTTC | CAWRAAYEQYF
TRBJ2-5 | TRBV2 | 16 | TRBD2 | - | TGTGCCAGCAGCAGGACTAGCGGGTGGGGTCAAGAGACCCAGTACTTC | CASSRTSGWGQETQYF
TRBJ2-5 | TRBV19 | 16 | TRBD2 | - | TGTGCCAGTAGTATAGGGACTAGCGGGAGTTGGGAGACCCAGTACTTC | CASSIGTSGSWETQYF
TRBJ1-2 | TRBV6-2/TRBV6-3 | 14 | - | - | TGTGCCAGCAGTTACCCCCGGGGGGCGGACGGCTACACCTTC | CASSYPRGADGYTF
TRBJ2-1 | TRBV19 | 14 | - | - | TGTGCCAGTAGTGAGAGCGGAATCTACAATGAGCAGTTCTTC | CASSESGIYNEQFF
TRBJ2-1 | TRBV4-1 | 15 | - | - | TGCGCCAGCAGCCCCCCGGACAGCTTACAACATGAGCAGTTCTTC | CASSPPDSLQHEQFF
TRBJ2-7 | TRBV23-1 | 15 | - | - | TGCGCCAGCAGTCACTGGCCGAATCCCTTCTACGAGCAGTACTTC | CASSHWPNPFYEQYF
TRBJ1-2 | TRBV28 | 13 | - | - | TGTGCCAGCAGTTTAGTACAGGGTTTTGGCTACACCTTC | CASSLVQGFGYTF
TRBJ2-1 | TRBV3-1/TRBV3-2 | 17 | TRBD2 | - | TGTGCCAGCAGCCAAGAAACAGCGGGAGCGATCTACAATGAGCAGTTCTTC | CASSQETAGAIYNEQFF
TRBJ1-2 | TRBV4-1 | 14 | - | - | TGCGCCAGCAGCCAACTCCTTATCGGCTATGGCTACACCTTC | CASSQLLIGYGYTF
TRBJ1-5 | TRBV7-9 | 15 | TRBD1 | - | TGTGCCAGCAGCTTAGGGTCAGGGGGAAAACAGCCCCAGCATTTT | CASSLGSGGKQPQHF
TRBJ2-1 | TRBV4-2 | 16 | - | - | TGTGCCAGCAGCCCCTCGGGGAGGAGCTCCTACAATGAGCAGTTCTTC | CASSPSGRSSYNEQFF
TRBJ2-5 | TRBV9 | 12 | - | - | TGTGCCAGCAGCCCAGATGGAGAGACCCAGTACTTC | CASSPDGETQYF
TRBJ1-2 | TRBV2 | 13 | TRBD1 | - | TGTGCCAGCAGTGCCAGGGGGACCTATGGCTACACCTTC | CASSARGTYGYTF
TRBJ1-5 | TRBV4-1 | 15 | - | - | TGCGCCAGCAGCCAACACGGGAGGGTGGCGGAGCCCCAGCATTTT | CASSQHGRVAEPQHF
TRBJ1-1 | TRBV5-4 | 16 | TRBD1 | - | TGTGCCAGCAACTCCCTGAGAGGACAGGGAGGCACTGAAGCTTTCTTT | CASNSLRGQGGTEAFF
TRBJ1-1 | TRBV10-3 | 12 | - | - | TGTGCCATCAACGACAGGAACACTGAAGCTTTCTTT | CAINDRNTEAFF
TRBJ2-7 | TRBV5-6 | 11 | - | once | TGTGCCAGCAGCTCGAGGCGCGAGCAGTACTTC | CASSSRREQYF
TRBJ2-2 | TRBV6-1 | 18 | - | - | TGTGCCAGCAGTGAAGGACCCTCGGGAGCGGGGAACACCGGGGAGCTGTTTTTT | CASSEGPSGAGNTGELFF
TRBJ2-7 | TRBV7-3 | 14 | TRBD2 | - | TGTGCCAGCAGCTTAGCGGGAGGCTCCTACGAGCAGTACTTC | CASSLAGGSYEQYF
TRBJ1-2 | TRBV12-3/TRBV12-4 | 12 | - | - | TGTGCCAGCACCACGGGATACTATGGCTACACCTTC | CASTTGYYGYTF
TRBJ2-7 | TRBV6-6 | 13 | - | - | TGTGCCAGCAGTTACTCGGTACACCTCGAGCAGTACTTC | CASSYSVHLEQYF